This is a list of T cell receptor beta chains from one sample in a study of blood T cells in healthy people across ages. TCRdb fed the 5' RACE reads into MiXCR, producing one record per CDR3 protein. The sample has about 640,000 distinct CDR3 sequences; under 65% are singletons. Specimen: blood. The receptors stem from a man in his sixties in good health. Both conserved end residues are part of each CDR3. Fields, in order: D gene, clone size, J gene, V gene, CDR3 protein, CDR3 DNA. A D gene is named only where the DNA matches it firmly. A clone size is listed for some rows: how often the clone was seen (once, few, many), or a class if it is expanded.

d_gene: TRBD1
abundance: NA
j_gene: TRBJ1-5
v_gene: TRBV12-3/TRBV12-4
CDR3aa: CASSLGQALAPQHF
CDR3nt: TGTGCCAGCAGTTTGGGACAGGCCTTAGCGCCCCAGCATTTT

d_gene: NA
abundance: NA
j_gene: TRBJ1-2
v_gene: TRBV12-5
CDR3aa: CASARTAGAVYGYTF
CDR3nt: TGTGCTAGTGCCCGGACCGCAGGGGCGGTCTATGGCTACACCTTC

d_gene: TRBD1
abundance: NA
j_gene: TRBJ1-2
v_gene: TRBV11-2
CDR3aa: CASRVGYGQGAKDYGYTF
CDR3nt: TGTGCCAGCAGAGTTGGGTACGGACAGGGGGCGAAGGACTATGGCTACACCTTC

d_gene: TRBD1
abundance: NA
j_gene: TRBJ1-2
v_gene: TRBV7-2
CDR3aa: CASSPTGGARDGYTF
CDR3nt: TGTGCCAGCAGCCCAACAGGGGGCGCGAGAGACGGCTACACCTTC

d_gene: NA
abundance: few
j_gene: TRBJ1-1
v_gene: TRBV10-3
CDR3aa: CAIRETGNTEAFF
CDR3nt: TGTGCCATCAGAGAGACAGGGAACACTGAAGCTTTCTTT

d_gene: NA
abundance: NA
j_gene: TRBJ2-3
v_gene: TRBV7-2
CDR3aa: CASSLKMAQYF
CDR3nt: TGTGCCAGCAGCTTAAAGATGGCGCAGTATTTT

d_gene: TRBD1
abundance: NA
j_gene: TRBJ1-2
v_gene: TRBV5-1
CDR3aa: CASSIAGQANYGYTF
CDR3nt: TGCGCCAGCAGCATCGCCGGACAGGCTAACTATGGCTACACCTTC

d_gene: TRBD2
abundance: few
j_gene: TRBJ2-7
v_gene: TRBV4-2
CDR3aa: CASSQETSGGTLTYEQYF
CDR3nt: TGTGCCAGCAGCCAAGAGACTAGCGGGGGAACTCTAACCTACGAGCAGTACTTC

d_gene: NA
abundance: NA
j_gene: TRBJ1-1
v_gene: TRBV20-1
CDR3aa: CSATQGGGRLCSAFF
CDR3nt: TGCAGTGCCACCCAGGGCGGAGGGCGCCTATGTTCAGCTTTCTTT

d_gene: NA
abundance: NA
j_gene: TRBJ2-3
v_gene: TRBV12-3/TRBV12-4
CDR3aa: CASSLDGVRADMQYF
CDR3nt: TGTGCCAGCAGTTTAGACGGGGTTAGAGCAGATATGCAGTATTTT

d_gene: TRBD1
abundance: NA
j_gene: TRBJ1-5
v_gene: TRBV12-3/TRBV12-4
CDR3aa: CASSFQGAKGPQHF
CDR3nt: TGTGCCAGCAGTTTCCAGGGGGCGAAGGGGCCCCAGCATTTT

d_gene: NA
abundance: few
j_gene: TRBJ1-2
v_gene: TRBV27
CDR3aa: CASSYQKDLGYTF
CDR3nt: TGTGCCAGCAGTTACCAAAAGGATCTAGGTTACACCTTC

d_gene: NA
abundance: NA
j_gene: TRBJ1-2
v_gene: TRBV12-3/TRBV12-4
CDR3aa: CASSPQRYGGYTF
CDR3nt: TGTGCCAGCAGTCCGCAACGATATGGGGGCTACACCTTC

d_gene: NA
abundance: NA
j_gene: TRBJ1-4
v_gene: TRBV5-1
CDR3aa: CASSPAGRRNEKLFF
CDR3nt: TGCGCCAGCAGCCCAGCCGGTCGACGGAATGAAAAACTGTTTTTT

d_gene: TRBD1
abundance: few
j_gene: TRBJ1-2
v_gene: TRBV6-2/TRBV6-3
CDR3aa: CASRTGVSDGYTF
CDR3nt: TGTGCCAGCCGGACAGGGGTATCGGATGGCTACACCTTC

d_gene: NA
abundance: NA
j_gene: TRBJ1-2
v_gene: TRBV29-1
CDR3aa: CTSWAGDYGYTF
CDR3nt: TGCACCTCCTGGGCGGGGGACTATGGCTACACCTTC

d_gene: TRBD1
abundance: few
j_gene: TRBJ2-5
v_gene: TRBV9
CDR3aa: CASSANPGTGERETQYF
CDR3nt: TGTGCCAGCAGCGCGAACCCCGGGACAGGGGAGAGAGAGACCCAGTACTTC

d_gene: TRBD1
abundance: NA
j_gene: TRBJ2-1
v_gene: TRBV4-2
CDR3aa: CASSHDGQGYNEQFF
CDR3nt: TGTGCCAGCAGCCACGACGGACAGGGCTACAATGAGCAGTTCTTC

d_gene: NA
abundance: NA
j_gene: TRBJ2-5
v_gene: TRBV27
CDR3aa: CASSRYRTLAYGQYF
CDR3nt: TGTGCCAGCAGTCGTTACAGAACTCTTGCCTACGGGCAGTACTTC

d_gene: NA
abundance: many
j_gene: TRBJ2-1
v_gene: TRBV5-1
CDR3aa: CASSLDGSSYNEQFF
CDR3nt: TGTGCCAGCAGCTTAGATGGGAGCTCCTACAATGAGCAGTTCTTC

d_gene: NA
abundance: NA
j_gene: TRBJ2-3
v_gene: TRBV20-1
CDR3aa: CSARDPWTDTSTDTQYF
CDR3nt: TGCAGTGCTAGAGATCCGTGGACAGACACTAGCACAGATACGCAGTATTTT

d_gene: TRBD1
abundance: NA
j_gene: TRBJ1-5
v_gene: TRBV27
CDR3aa: CASSYPINRDRYSNQPQHF
CDR3nt: TGTGCCAGCAGTTACCCAATAAACCGGGACAGATATAGCAATCAGCCCCAGCATTTT

d_gene: NA
abundance: few
j_gene: TRBJ2-7
v_gene: TRBV28
CDR3aa: CASSPSQVASSYEQYF
CDR3nt: TGTGCCAGCAGTCCGTCACAGGTCGCTAGCTCCTACGAGCAGTACTTC

d_gene: NA
abundance: NA
j_gene: TRBJ2-2
v_gene: TRBV7-9
CDR3aa: CASSARGAGELFF
CDR3nt: TGTGCCAGCAGCGCAAGGGGAGCCGGGGAGCTGTTTTTT

d_gene: TRBD2
abundance: few
j_gene: TRBJ2-3
v_gene: TRBV7-2
CDR3aa: CASSLDASGGTDTQYF
CDR3nt: TGTGCCAGCAGCTTAGACGCTAGCGGGGGTACAGATACGCAGTATTTT

d_gene: NA
abundance: NA
j_gene: TRBJ2-2
v_gene: TRBV29-1
CDR3aa: CSVGTPNTGELFF
CDR3nt: TGCAGCGTTGGGACACCGAACACCGGGGAGCTGTTTTTT

d_gene: NA
abundance: NA
j_gene: TRBJ1-2
v_gene: TRBV6-6
CDR3aa: CASTQGYGYTF
CDR3nt: TGTGCCAGCACCCAAGGCTATGGCTACACCTTC

d_gene: TRBD2
abundance: NA
j_gene: TRBJ2-5
v_gene: TRBV11-3
CDR3aa: CASSLGTSGGTQYF
CDR3nt: TGTGCCAGCAGCTTAGGAACTAGCGGGGGGACCCAGTACTTC